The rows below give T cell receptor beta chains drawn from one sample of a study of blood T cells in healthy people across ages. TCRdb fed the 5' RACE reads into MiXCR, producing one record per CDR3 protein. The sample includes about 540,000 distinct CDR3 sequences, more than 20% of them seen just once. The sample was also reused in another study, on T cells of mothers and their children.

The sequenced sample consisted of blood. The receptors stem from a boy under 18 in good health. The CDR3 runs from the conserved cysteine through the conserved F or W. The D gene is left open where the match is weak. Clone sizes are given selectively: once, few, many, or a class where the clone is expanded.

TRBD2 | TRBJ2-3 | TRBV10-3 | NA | TGTGCCATCAGCTCAAGCGGGGGGGGCACAGATACGCAGTATTTT | CAISSSGGGTDTQYF
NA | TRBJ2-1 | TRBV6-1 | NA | TGTGCCAGCAGTGCCCAGGGACAGAGACTAGCCGGCGAGTTCTTC | CASSAQGQRLAGEFF
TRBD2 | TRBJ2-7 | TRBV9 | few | TGTGCCAGCAGCGGCGGACTAGCGGGAGACCACGAGCAGTACTTC | CASSGGLAGDHEQYF
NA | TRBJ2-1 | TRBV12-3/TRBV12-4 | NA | TGTGCCAGCAGCCGAGAGCTACTTGGGGAGTTGAGGTACAATGAGCAGTTCTTC | CASSRELLGELRYNEQFF
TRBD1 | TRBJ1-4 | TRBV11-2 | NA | TGTGCCAGCAGCCCCACGTCCCTGACAGGGCTTCGGGAAAAACTGTTTTTT | CASSPTSLTGLREKLFF
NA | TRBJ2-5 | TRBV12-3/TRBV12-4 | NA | TGTGCCAGCAGTTTAATCGGGATTGGGCAAGGGACCCAGTACTTC | CASSLIGIGQGTQYF
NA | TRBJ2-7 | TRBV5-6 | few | TGTGCCAGCAGCTATCGGGGGGCCCGACGCGAGCAGTACTTC | CASSYRGARREQYF
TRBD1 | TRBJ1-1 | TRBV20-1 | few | TGCAGTGCTCAACAGGGGGGCACTGAAGCTTTCTTT | CSAQQGGTEAFF
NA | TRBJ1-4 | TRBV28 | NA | TGTGCCAGCAGTTTCCCCCCTGGCCCAACTAATGAAAAACTGTTTTTT | CASSFPPGPTNEKLFF
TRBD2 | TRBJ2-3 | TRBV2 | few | TGTGCCAGCAGTGACGATGCGGGGGAACTGGGAGATACGCAGTATTTT | CASSDDAGELGDTQYF
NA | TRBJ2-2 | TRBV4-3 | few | TGCGCCAGCAGCCTGGGAACGGGGTCTCTGAACACCGGGGAGCTGTTTTTT | CASSLGTGSLNTGELFF
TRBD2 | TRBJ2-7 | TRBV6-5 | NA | TGTGCCAGTCGACGGGGGGGGGCGCCCCCATACGAGCAGTACTTC | CASRRGGAPPYEQYF
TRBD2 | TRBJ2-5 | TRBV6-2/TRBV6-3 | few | TGTGCCAGCAGTTACTCCCTACTAGCGGGGGACCAAGAGACCCAGTACTTC | CASSYSLLAGDQETQYF
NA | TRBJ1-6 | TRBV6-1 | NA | TGTGCCAGCAGTGGCAGGGCCCTTAATTCACCCCTCCGCTTT | CASSGRALNSPLRF
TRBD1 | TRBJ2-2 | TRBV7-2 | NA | TGTGCCAGCAGCTTGGGACAGGGTAACACCCGGGAGCTGTTTTTT | CASSLGQGNTRELFF
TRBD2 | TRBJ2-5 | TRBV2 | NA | TGTGCCAGCAGACTAGCGGGAGTAGGGGAGACCCAGTACTTC | CASRLAGVGETQYF
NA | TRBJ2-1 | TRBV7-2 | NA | TGTGCCAGCAGCTTATTGGCAGGGGTGGGTGAGCAGTTCTTC | CASSLLAGVGEQFF
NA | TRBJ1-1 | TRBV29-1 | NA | TGCAACGCCATACCAGGGGAGGGGAAAAAAGCTTTCTTT | CNAIPGEGKKAFF
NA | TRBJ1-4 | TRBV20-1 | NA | TGCAGTGCTAGAGAGCTAGGGGGGGAAAAACTGTTTTTT | CSARELGGEKLFF
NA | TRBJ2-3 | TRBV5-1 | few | TGCGCCAGCGCTAAATTAGCGAGCAGCACAGATACGCAGTATTTT | CASAKLASSTDTQYF
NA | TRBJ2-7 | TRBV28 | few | TGTGCCAGCAGTTTTCAGCCCGAGCAGTACTTC | CASSFQPEQYF
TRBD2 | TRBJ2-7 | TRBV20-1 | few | TGCAGTGCTAGGTCCTGGCGGGAGGACGAGCAGTACTTC | CSARSWREDEQYF
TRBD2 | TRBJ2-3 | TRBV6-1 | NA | TGTGCCAGCAGTCCCATGGGACTAGCGGGGAGCACAGATACGCAGTATTTT | CASSPMGLAGSTDTQYF
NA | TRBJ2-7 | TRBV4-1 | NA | TGCGCCAGCAGCCAGCTCACAGGGAGGGAGCAGTACTTC | CASSQLTGREQYF
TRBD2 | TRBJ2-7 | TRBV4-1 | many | TGCGCCAGCAGCCAACCTCTCCACCCTCTAGCGGGAGACGGGTACGAGCAGTACTTC | CASSQPLHPLAGDGYEQYF
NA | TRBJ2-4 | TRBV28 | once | TGTGCCAGCAGTTCCGGTTGGGTAGCCAAAAACATTCAGTACTTC | CASSSGWVAKNIQYF
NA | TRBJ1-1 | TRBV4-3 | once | TGCGCCAGCAGCCAAGTAAATGGGGAAGCTTTCTTT | CASSQVNGEAFF
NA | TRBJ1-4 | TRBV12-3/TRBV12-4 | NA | TGTGCCAGCAGCACAGAATGGAGTGAAAAACTGTTTTTT | CASSTEWSEKLFF
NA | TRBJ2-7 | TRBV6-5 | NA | TGTGCCAGCAGTTACTCTCACGGGCTCGAGCAGTACTTC | CASSYSHGLEQYF
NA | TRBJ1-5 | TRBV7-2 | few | TGTGCCAGCAGCTTACAGAGCGCGAGCAATCAGCCCCAGCATTTT | CASSLQSASNQPQHF
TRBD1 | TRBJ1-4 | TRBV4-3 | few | TGCGCCAGCAGCCAATTCGCAGGGGGGAATGAAAAACTGTTTTTT | CASSQFAGGNEKLFF
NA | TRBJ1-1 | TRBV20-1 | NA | TGCAGTTCGATTCTGAACACTGAAGCTTTCTTT | CSSILNTEAFF
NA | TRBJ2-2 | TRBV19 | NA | TGTGCCAGTAGCCGGGGCCTAGTCGGGGAGCTGTTTTTT | CASSRGLVGELFF
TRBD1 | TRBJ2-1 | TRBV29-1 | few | TGCAGCGTTGAAGGGACAGGGCACTACAATGAGCAGTTCTTC | CSVEGTGHYNEQFF
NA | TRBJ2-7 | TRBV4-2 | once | TGTGCCAGCAGCGGCGATGCAGGGGCATCCTACGAGCGGTACTTC | CASSGDAGASYERYF
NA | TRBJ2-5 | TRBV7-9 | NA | TGTGCCAGCAGCAGCTCAAAAACGGGTGTAGAGACCCAGTACTTC | CASSSSKTGVETQYF
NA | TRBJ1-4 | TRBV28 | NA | TGTGCCAGCAGTACCGTAACAGCGTCCTTTGAAAAACTGTTTTTT | CASSTVTASFEKLFF
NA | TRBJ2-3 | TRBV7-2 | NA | TGTGCCAGCAGCTCATACGTGACAGGCAGCACAGATACGCAGTATTTT | CASSSYVTGSTDTQYF
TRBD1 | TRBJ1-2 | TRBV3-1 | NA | TGTGCCAGCAGCCCTTACCGGGACAGGGGACATAGAAACTATGGCTACACCTTC | CASSPYRDRGHRNYGYTF
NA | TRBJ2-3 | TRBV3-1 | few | TGTGCCAGCAGCCCCCAGTACCTCGATACGCAGTATTTT | CASSPQYLDTQYF
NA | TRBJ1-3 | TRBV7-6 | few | TGTGCCAGCAGCCCTCGGGACGGACTCGGAAACACCATATATTTT | CASSPRDGLGNTIYF
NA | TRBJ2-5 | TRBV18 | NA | TGTGCCAGCTCACCTGTGGCCAGGGGCATCCAAGAGACCCAGTACTTC | CASSPVARGIQETQYF
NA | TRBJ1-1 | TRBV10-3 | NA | TGTGCCATCAGTGAGTCGATAGGGGCAAACACTGAAGCTTTCTTT | CAISESIGANTEAFF
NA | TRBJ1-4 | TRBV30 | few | TGTGCCTGGAGTCCTGAATCTCGGGCTAATGAAAAACTGTTTTTT | CAWSPESRANEKLFF
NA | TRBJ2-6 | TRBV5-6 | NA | TGTGCCAGCGGAGATATGACTGGCTCTGGGGCCAACGTCCTGACTTTC | CASGDMTGSGANVLTF
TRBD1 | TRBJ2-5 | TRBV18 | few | TGTGCCAGCTCACCCGGGACAGGGAATCAAGAGACCCAGTACTTC | CASSPGTGNQETQYF
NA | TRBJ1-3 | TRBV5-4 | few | TGTGCCAGCAGCTTGTCTGGCAGCGGATCTTTCTCTGGAAACACCATATATTTT | CASSLSGSGSFSGNTIYF
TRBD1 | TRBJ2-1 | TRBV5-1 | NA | TGCGCCAGCAGCTTGAATTGGGGACAGGGCGACAATGAGCAGTTCTTC | CASSLNWGQGDNEQFF
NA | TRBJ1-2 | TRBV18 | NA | TGTGCCAGCCCGCACAGGGTTAGCTATGGCTACACCTTC | CASPHRVSYGYTF
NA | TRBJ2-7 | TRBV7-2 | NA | TGTGCCAGCAGCCCGACAAGACTCTACGAGCAGTACTTC | CASSPTRLYEQYF
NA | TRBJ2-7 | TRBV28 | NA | TGTGCCAGCAGTTTGGTGCTGACAGGAATCTCCTACGAGCAGTACTTC | CASSLVLTGISYEQYF
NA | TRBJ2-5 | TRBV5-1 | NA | TGCGCCAGCAGCCAGCCAAGGGACTCAATAGATCGGGTGCAGTACTTC | CASSQPRDSIDRVQYF
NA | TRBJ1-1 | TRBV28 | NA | TGTGCCAGCAGTTTACTTGGGGGGAATTACGCTGAAGCTTTCTTT | CASSLLGGNYAEAFF
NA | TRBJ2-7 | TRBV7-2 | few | TGTGCCAGCAGCCCTAGACATCCCTGGGAGCAGTACTTC | CASSPRHPWEQYF
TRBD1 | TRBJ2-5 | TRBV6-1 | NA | TGTGCCAGCATGGGGAGGTGGAGGACAGGGGTGAGAGGCAAGAGGGAGACCCAGTACTTC | CASMGRWRTGVRGKRETQYF